One and the same sample provided the 29 T cell receptor beta chains below, sequenced in a study of cytomegalovirus exposure and HLA in healthy donors. 13 Jbeta primers and 60 Vbeta primers were used for the PCR. The assay was immunoSEQ multiplex PCR, and TCRdb's table has in-frame clones only and misses some. The sample has 150,000 to 200,000 clones; approximately 85% are singletons. The specimen sequenced was PBMCs. Every receptor here comes from a man between 18 and 29 years old in good health and CMV-seropositive.

V is TRBV6-5 and J is TRBJ1-1, with a weak D call TRBD1 (6 bases). Trimming took off 6 bases at V and 5 bases at J, with 16 bases between the two ends. Germline V CDR1 and CDR2: MNHEY, SVGAGI. The CDR3 runs to 14 residues. The CDR3 coding sequence is TGTGCCAGCAGCGCGTCCTACAGGGAGACTGAAGCTTTCTTT. It translates to CASSASYRETEAFF.

The chain recombines TRBV4-1 with TRBJ2-3; 9 bases map to TRBD1. The germline V gene has CDR1 MGHRA and CDR2 YSYEKL. CDR3 length equals 17 residues. With V trimmed by 0 bases and J by 3 bases, 7 bases remained unmatched. For the CDR3, the DNA is TGCGCCAGCAGCCAAGAAACAGTGACAGGGGGGACAGATACGCAGTATTTT. Its protein product is CASSQETVTGGTDTQYF.

Here the CDR3 reads CASSQQRGGSSPLHF. CDR3 sequence (DNA): TGCGCCAGCAGCCAACAGAGAGGGGGCAGTTCACCCCTCCACTTT. The V and J genes are TRBV4-3 and TRBJ1-6, with TRBD1 matching over 7 bases. Germline V lookup: CDR1 LGHNA, CDR2 YSLEER. The CDR3 is made up of 15 amino acids. With 2 bases clipped from V and 9 bases from J, the junction kept 7 bases outside the gene matches.

This clone was seen only once. V gene TRBV7-9 combines with J gene TRBJ2-5; tentative D call: TRBD2 (6 bases). CDR1 and CDR2 from the germline V gene are SEHNR and FQNEAQ (reference sequence). V lost 5 bases to trimming and J lost 10 bases, with 11 bases between them. The CDR3 loop spans 11 amino acids. CDR3 sequence reads: CASSIIADQYF. Here the CDR3 DNA reads TGTGCCAGCAGCATAATAGCGGACCAGTACTTC.

This clone has just one count. This chain joins TRBV25-1 and TRBJ2-7; 9 bases agree with TRBD2. V trimming: 3 bases; J trimming: 6 bases; junction bases outside the gene matches: 12. Germline CDR1 is MGHDK and CDR2 is SYGVNS. The CDR3 is 16 residues long. For the CDR3, the DNA is TGTGCCAGCAGTGACCTCGGCGGGGGGGGAATTGGCGAGCAGTACTTC. Its translation is CASSDLGGGGIGEQYF.

V usage is TRBV14 and J usage is TRBJ2-1; D is uncertain. The CDR3 is made up of 12 amino acids. The V gene lost 1 base and the J gene lost 9 bases, with 7 bases spanning the gap. CDR1 SGHDN and CDR2 FVKESK come from the germline V gene. The DNA of the CDR3 is TGTGCCAGCAGCCAAGGTTCGGTTGAGCAGTTCTTC. Encoded protein: CASSQGSVEQFF.

The chain has TRBV7-8 and TRBJ2-7; D might be TRBD1 (5 bases). V dropped 4 bases and J dropped 0 bases, with 7 bases sitting between them. CDR3 size: 13 residues. Germline CDR1 reads SGHVS; CDR2 reads FQNEAQ. The CDR3 DNA reads as TGTGCCAGCAGCTCGACAGTCTCCTACGAGCAGTACTTC. The encoded protein is CASSSTVSYEQYF.

CDR3 sequence: CASSDRLGQIKYF. In nucleotides, the CDR3 is TGTGCCAGCAGTGACCGACTGGGACAGATAAAGTACTTC. The genes are TRBV2 and TRBJ2-7; 7 nucleotides align to TRBD1. Germline V lookup: CDR1 SNHLY, CDR2 FYNNEI. V lost 3 bases to trimming and J lost 11 bases; unmatched junction nucleotides: 10. This CDR3 region has 13 residues.

This rearrangement joins TRBV5-1 to TRBJ2-7, with 10 bases lining up with TRBD2. The CDR3 runs to 15 residues. The junction had 6 bases not matched to a gene; V was cut back by 0 bases and J by 6 bases. Germline CDR1 SGHRS, CDR2 YFSETQ. The CDR3 DNA is TGCGCCAGCAGCTTGGACTTAGCGGGGGGACGCGAGCAGTACTTC. Protein product: CASSLDLAGGREQYF.

The rearrangement uses TRBV7-9 and TRBJ1-6, with 7 positions matching TRBD1. V lost 3 bases, J lost 14 bases, and 16 bases stayed unmatched. CDR1 is SEHNR, CDR2 FQNEAQ, per germline (reference sequence). There are 16 residues in the CDR3. The CDR3 DNA reads as TGTGCCAGCAGCTTCTCGGACAGGAGACCTCAGGAGGCCCTCCACTTT. Translated, it gives CASSFSDRRPQEALHF.

The V gene is TRBV7-8, the J gene TRBJ1-5, with D unclear. CDR1 and CDR2 from the germline V gene are SGHVS and FQNEAQ. This CDR3 contains 12 residues. Deletions cut 5 bases from V and 4 bases from J, with 6 bases between. The CDR3 protein is CASSAINQPQHF. Here the CDR3 DNA reads TGTGCCAGCAGCGCGATTAATCAGCCCCAGCATTTT. Complete variable domain (other parts from reference TRBV7-8 and TRBJ1-5): GAGVSQSPRYKVAKRGQDVALRCDPISGHVSLFWYQQALGQGPEFLTYFQNEAQLDKSGLPSDRFFAERPEGSVSTLKIQRTQQEDSAVYLCASSAINQPQHFGDGTRLSIL.

The rearrangement joins TRBV5-5 to TRBJ1-5, with D unresolved. Germline CDR1 reads SGHKS; CDR2 reads YYEKEE (reference sequence). CDR3 length equals 14 residues. V was cut by 6 bases and J by 1 base, with 11 bases left in between. This CDR3 is CASTQPGSNQPQHF. CDR3 bases: TGTGCCAGCACCCAGCCCGGGAGCAATCAGCCCCAGCATTTT. Full variable domain (remainder filled in from reference TRBV5-5 and TRBJ1-5): DAGVTQSPTHLIKTRGQQVTLRCSPISGHKSVSWYQQVLGQGPQFIFQYYEKEERGRGNFPDRFSARQFPNYSSELNVNALLLGDSALYLCASTQPGSNQPQHFGDGTRLSIL.

V and J are TRBV5-1 and TRBJ2-3; 9 bases align to TRBD2. The germline gives CDR1 SGHRS, CDR2 YFSETQ. V was clipped by 0 bases and J by 4 bases; unmatched bases: 12. The CDR3 spans 18 residues. CDR3: CASSLAVTAGGRADTQYF. The DNA of the CDR3 is TGCGCCAGCAGCTTGGCGGTAACGGCGGGGGGGCGAGCAGATACGCAGTATTTT.

V and J are TRBV9 and TRBJ2-3; 8 bases line up with TRBD2. This CDR3 region has 17 residues. After removal of 2 bases from V and 2 bases from J, the junction contained 10 bases not matched to a gene. Germline lookup yields CDR1 SGDLS and CDR2 YYNGEE. The CDR3 nucleotides read TGTGCCAGCAGCGTTACTAGCGGCCACAAATTCACAGATACGCAGTATTTT. Its protein is CASSVTSGHKFTDTQYF.

V and J are TRBV4-1 and TRBJ1-2, with D unresolved. CDR1 is MGHRA, CDR2 YSYEKL, per germline. The CDR3 spans 15 residues. The V end lost 0 bases, the J end lost 7 bases, and 15 bases lay between the germline ends. The CDR3 loop is CASSQDTQARAGYTF. Here the CDR3 DNA reads TGCGCCAGCAGCCAAGATACGCAGGCCAGAGCTGGCTACACCTTC.

The CDR3 region is CAWSVRQFNQPQHF. The CDR3, as DNA: TGTGCCTGGAGTGTTCGACAGTTCAATCAGCCCCAGCATTTT. The chain uses TRBV30 and TRBJ1-5; a possible D gene is TRBD1 (5 bases). This CDR3 comprises 14 residues. The V gene lost 0 bases and the J gene lost 3 bases, with 9 bases spanning the gap. Per germline, CDR1 GTSNPN and CDR2 SVGIG (reference sequence).

The chain links TRBV2 to TRBJ1-5; D may be TRBD1 (6 bases). Germline CDR1 reads SNHLY; CDR2 reads FYNNEI. The CDR3 is 16 residues long. Between the trimmed V and J ends, which lost 4 bases and 1 base, there was a span of 14 bases. The CDR3 bases are TGTGCCAGCAGTGGTGTGGGGGCAGAGAGCAATCAGCCCCAGCATTTT. Its protein product is CASSGVGAESNQPQHF. Looking up the rest from reference TRBV2 and TRBJ1-5 gives the full variable domain: EPEVTQTPSHQVTQMGQEVILRCVPISNHLYFYWYRQILGQKVEFLVSFYNNEISEKSEIFDDQFSVERPDGSNFTLKIRSTKLEDSAMYFCASSGVGAESNQPQHFGDGTRLSIL.

CDR3 nucleotides: TGTGCCAGCAGCTTGTCGGGGGAGCAGTACTTC. Protein sequence: CASSLSGEQYF. The gene calls are TRBV5-5 and TRBJ2-7, with a possible D match to TRBD2 (5 bases). This CDR3 is 11 amino acids long. V gave up 1 base and J gave up 7 bases, with 6 bases separating them. Germline-derived CDR1 and CDR2 are SGHKS and YYEKEE (reference sequence).

A note on this clone: At one boundary the junction diverges from the germline segment, which might be a read error. The chain is built from TRBV30 and TRBJ1-6; no firm D call. The germline gives CDR1 GTSNPN, CDR2 SVGIG (reference sequence). CDR3 length: 13 amino acids. DNA for the CDR3: TGTGCCTGGAGTGTTACAAATAAATCACCCCTCCACTTT. It translates to CAWSVTNKSPLHF.

Details on this clone: One junction end does not reproduce the germline sequence, and a read error may be involved. CDR3 protein: CASSLGTIGEQFF. For the CDR3, the DNA is TGTGCCAGCAGTTTGGGGACTATAGGGGAGCAGTTCTTC. The rearrangement links TRBV5-6 to TRBJ2-1, with 7 bases that match TRBD2. Germline CDR1 is SGHDT and CDR2 is YYEEEE. This CDR3 comprises 13 residues.

The chain employs TRBV7-2 and TRBJ2-2; 12 bases are shared with TRBD2. Per germline, CDR1 SGHTA and CDR2 FQGNSA. V lost 6 bases and J lost 7; bases outside the gene matches: 15. CDR3 length: 18 amino acids. CDR3: CASSSASGGARLGGELFF. For the CDR3, the DNA is TGTGCCAGCAGTAGTGCTAGCGGGGGGGCTAGGCTTGGCGGGGAGCTGTTTTTT.

The genes are TRBV4-2 and TRBJ2-7, with TRBD2 matching 8 bases. The junction had 1 base not matched to a gene; V was cut back by 0 bases and J by 0 bases. The CDR3 has 15 residues. Germline V gene sequence: CDR1 LGHNA, CDR2 YNFKEQ. CDR3 nucleotide sequence: TGTGCCAGCAGCCAAGATCGGGGGGGCTCCTACGAGCAGTACTTC. It is translated as CASSQDRGGSYEQYF.

The sample holds a few counts of this clone. The junction departs from the called germline gene at one end, perhaps through a read error. V and J are TRBV6-6 and TRBJ1-1, with no clear D. The germline V gene encodes CDR1 MNHNY and CDR2 SVGAGI (reference sequence). The CDR3 is 12 residues long. The CDR3: CASRYSGAEAFF. The CDR3 coding sequence is TGTGCCAGCAGGTACTCGGGAGCTGAAGCTTTCTTT.

The chain couples TRBV6-6 to TRBJ2-5; 8 bases map to TRBD1. This CDR3 contains 16 residues. In germline, CDR1 is MNHNY, CDR2 SVGAGI (reference sequence). Trimming removed 6 bases from V and 4 bases from J; junction bases left unmatched: 13. CDR3 sequence reads: CASSRPDRGDGETQYF. The CDR3 nucleotides are TGTGCCAGCAGCCGACCCGACAGGGGTGACGGAGAGACCCAGTACTTC.

V gene TRBV2 combines with J gene TRBJ1-2, with a weak D call TRBD1 (5 bases). The CDR3 has 13 amino acids. Germline values: CDR1 SNHLY, CDR2 FYNNEI. V lost 8 bases to trimming and J lost 8 bases, with 18 bases between them. Written as DNA, the CDR3 is TGTGCCAGCGAAAAGGAACGAAGGGGAGGCTACACCTTC. Translation gives CASEKERRGGYTF.

The rearrangement uses TRBV5-1 and TRBJ2-2; the match to TRBD1 covers 7 bases. Germline V gives CDR1 SGHRS, CDR2 YFSETQ. The junction had 9 bases not matched to a gene; V was cut back by 4 bases and J by 6 bases. The CDR3 sequence is 15 residues long. The CDR3 is CASSRPGTVAGELFF. CDR3 coding DNA: TGCGCCAGCAGCCGTCCCGGGACAGTGGCCGGGGAGCTGTTTTTT.

The chain couples TRBV5-4 to TRBJ1-4; D uncertain. Per germline, CDR1 SGHNT and CDR2 YYREEE (reference sequence). The V and J ends lost 5 bases and 0 bases respectively, with 11 bases between them. This CDR3 comprises 15 residues. The CDR3 DNA reads TGTGCCAGCAGACACAACAGTGCAACTAATGAAAAACTGTTTTTT. This encodes CASRHNSATNEKLFF.

In this sample, this clone turned up a few times. V gene TRBV6-1 combines with J gene TRBJ2-7; 12 nucleotides match TRBD2. The CDR3 is 13 amino acids. Trimming cost V 7 bases and J 9 bases; bases outside gene matches: 7. From germline, CDR1 is MNHNS and CDR2 SASEGT. The CDR3 DNA is TGTGCCAGCAAGGCTAGCGGGGGGGAGCGGCAGTACTTC. Translated, it gives CASKASGGERQYF.

The chain has TRBV14 and TRBJ2-7; TRBD2 is a possible D gene (5 bases). This CDR3 has 15 residues. CDR1 and CDR2 from the germline V gene are SGHDN and FVKESK. The germline V and J ends were trimmed by 1 base and 2 bases, with 12 bases remaining between them. The CDR3 loop reads CASSQAIARAYEQYF. In nucleotides, the CDR3 is TGTGCCAGCAGCCAAGCTATAGCGCGGGCCTACGAGCAGTACTTC.